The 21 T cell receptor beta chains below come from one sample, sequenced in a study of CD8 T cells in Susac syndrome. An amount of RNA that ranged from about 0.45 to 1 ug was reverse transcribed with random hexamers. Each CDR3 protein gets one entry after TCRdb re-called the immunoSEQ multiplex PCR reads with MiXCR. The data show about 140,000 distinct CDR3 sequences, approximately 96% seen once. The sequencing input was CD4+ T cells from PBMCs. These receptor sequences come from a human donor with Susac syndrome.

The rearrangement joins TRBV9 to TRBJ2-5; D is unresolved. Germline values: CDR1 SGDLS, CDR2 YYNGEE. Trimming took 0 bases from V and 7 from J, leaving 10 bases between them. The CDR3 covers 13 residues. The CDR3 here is CASSVGVPGTQYF. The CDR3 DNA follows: TGTGCCAGCAGCGTAGGGGTCCCGGGGACCCAGTACTTC.

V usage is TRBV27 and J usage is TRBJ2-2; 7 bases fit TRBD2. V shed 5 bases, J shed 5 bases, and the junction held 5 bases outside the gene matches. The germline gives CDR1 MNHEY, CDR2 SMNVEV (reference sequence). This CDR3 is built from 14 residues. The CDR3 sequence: CASSREGLTGELFF. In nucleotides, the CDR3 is TGTGCCAGCAGTAGGGAGGGATTGACCGGGGAGCTGTTTTTT.

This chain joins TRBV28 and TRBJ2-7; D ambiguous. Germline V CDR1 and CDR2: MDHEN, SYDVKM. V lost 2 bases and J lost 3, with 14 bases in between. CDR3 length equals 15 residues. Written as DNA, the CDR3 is TGTGCCAGCAGTTTACCCGGGTCCCGAATCTACGAGCAGTACTTC. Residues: CASSLPGSRIYEQYF.

The CDR3 reads CASSQEVGTGVSGYTF. The CDR3 DNA reads as TGTGCCAGCAGCCAAGAAGTAGGGACAGGAGTATCTGGCTACACCTTC. V usage is TRBV4-2 and J usage is TRBJ1-2; 8 positions match TRBD1. The CDR3 is made up of 16 amino acids. Germline-derived CDR1 and CDR2 are LGHNA and YNFKEQ. The trim removed 0 bases at V and 7 bases at J, leaving 10 bases unmatched.

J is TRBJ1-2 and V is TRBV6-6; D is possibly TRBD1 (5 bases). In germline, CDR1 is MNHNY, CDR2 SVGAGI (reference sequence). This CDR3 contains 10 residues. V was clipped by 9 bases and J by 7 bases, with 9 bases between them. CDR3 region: CASGTGGYTF. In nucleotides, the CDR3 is TGTGCCAGTGGGACTGGTGGCTACACCTTC.

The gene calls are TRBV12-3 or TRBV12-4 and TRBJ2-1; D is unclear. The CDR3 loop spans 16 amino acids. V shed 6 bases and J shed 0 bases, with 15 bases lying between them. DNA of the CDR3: TGTGCCAGCAGCCGATTAACCACGAGCTCCTACAATGAGCAGTTCTTC. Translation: CASSRLTTSSYNEQFF.

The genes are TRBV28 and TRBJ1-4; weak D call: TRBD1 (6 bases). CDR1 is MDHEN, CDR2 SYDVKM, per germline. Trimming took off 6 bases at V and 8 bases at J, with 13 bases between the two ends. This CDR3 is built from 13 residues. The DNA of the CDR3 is TGTGCCAGCAGGTCAAGGGGGAGCGAAAAACTGTTTTTT. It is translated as CASRSRGSEKLFF.

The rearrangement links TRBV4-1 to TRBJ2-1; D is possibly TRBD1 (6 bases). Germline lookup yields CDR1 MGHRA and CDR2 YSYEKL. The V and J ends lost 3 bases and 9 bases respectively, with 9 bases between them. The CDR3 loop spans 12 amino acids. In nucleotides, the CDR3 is TGCGCCAGCAGCCAGGACAGACTTGAGCAGTTCTTC. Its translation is CASSQDRLEQFF.

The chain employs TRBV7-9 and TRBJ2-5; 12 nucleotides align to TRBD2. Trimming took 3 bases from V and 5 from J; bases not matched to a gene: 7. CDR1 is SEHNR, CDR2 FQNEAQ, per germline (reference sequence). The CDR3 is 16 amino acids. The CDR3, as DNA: TGTGCCAGCAGCTTCCTAGCGGGGGGGCTTGGGGAGACCCAGTACTTC. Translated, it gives CASSFLAGGLGETQYF.

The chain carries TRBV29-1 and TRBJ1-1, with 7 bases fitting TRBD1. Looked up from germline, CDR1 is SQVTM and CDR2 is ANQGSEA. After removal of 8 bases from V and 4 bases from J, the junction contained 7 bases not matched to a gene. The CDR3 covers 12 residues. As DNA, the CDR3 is TGCAGCTCAAACAGGGGAGTCACTGAAGCTTTCTTT. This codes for CSSNRGVTEAFF.

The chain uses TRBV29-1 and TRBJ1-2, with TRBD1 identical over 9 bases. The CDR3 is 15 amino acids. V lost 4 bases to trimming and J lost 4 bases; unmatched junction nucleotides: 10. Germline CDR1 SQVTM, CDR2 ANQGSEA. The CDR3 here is CSVGATGGVRYGYTF. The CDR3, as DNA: TGCAGCGTTGGAGCTACAGGGGGCGTCCGCTATGGCTACACCTTC.

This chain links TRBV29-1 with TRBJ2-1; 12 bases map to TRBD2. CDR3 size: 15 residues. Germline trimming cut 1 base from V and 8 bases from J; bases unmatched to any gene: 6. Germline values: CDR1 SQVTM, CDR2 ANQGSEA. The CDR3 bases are TGCAGCGTTGAAGGTGGACTAGCGGGAACCGATGAGCAGTTCTTC. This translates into CSVEGGLAGTDEQFF.

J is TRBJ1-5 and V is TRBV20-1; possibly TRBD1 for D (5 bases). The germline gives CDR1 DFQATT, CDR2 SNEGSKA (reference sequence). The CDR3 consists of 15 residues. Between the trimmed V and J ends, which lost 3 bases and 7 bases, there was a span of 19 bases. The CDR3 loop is CSASVSTASGQPQHF. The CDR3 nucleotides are TGCAGTGCTAGCGTCTCGACAGCATCAGGACAGCCCCAGCATTTT.

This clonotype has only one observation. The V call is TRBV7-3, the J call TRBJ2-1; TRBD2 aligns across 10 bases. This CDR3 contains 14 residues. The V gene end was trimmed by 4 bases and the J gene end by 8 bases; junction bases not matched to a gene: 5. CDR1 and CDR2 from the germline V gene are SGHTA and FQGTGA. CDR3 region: CASSSQREGDEQFF. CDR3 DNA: TGTGCCAGCAGCTCCCAGCGGGAGGGCGATGAGCAGTTCTTC.

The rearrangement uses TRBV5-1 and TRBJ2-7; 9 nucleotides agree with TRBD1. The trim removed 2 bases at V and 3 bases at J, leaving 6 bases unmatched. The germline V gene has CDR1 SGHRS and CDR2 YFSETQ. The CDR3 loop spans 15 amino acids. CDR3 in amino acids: CASSFRTGVGYEQYF. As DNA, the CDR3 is TGCGCCAGCAGCTTTCGGACAGGGGTGGGCTACGAGCAGTACTTC.

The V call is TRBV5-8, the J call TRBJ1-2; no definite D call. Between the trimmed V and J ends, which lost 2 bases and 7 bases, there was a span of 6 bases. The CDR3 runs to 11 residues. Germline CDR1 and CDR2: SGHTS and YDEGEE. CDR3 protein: CASSLDFGYTF. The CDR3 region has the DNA TGTGCCAGCAGCTTAGACTTTGGCTACACCTTC. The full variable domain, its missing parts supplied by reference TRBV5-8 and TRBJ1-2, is EAGVTQSPTHLIKTRGQQATLRCSPISGHTSVYWYQQALGLGLQFLLWYDEGEERNRGNFPPRFSGRQFPNYSSELNVNALELEDSALYLCASSLDFGYTFGSGTRLTVV.

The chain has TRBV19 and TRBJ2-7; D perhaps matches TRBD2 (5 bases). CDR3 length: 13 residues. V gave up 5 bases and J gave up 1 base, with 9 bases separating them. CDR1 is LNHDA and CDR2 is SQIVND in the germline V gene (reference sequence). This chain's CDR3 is CASSRTSSYEQYF. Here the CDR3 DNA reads TGTGCCAGTAGTCGTACTAGTTCCTACGAGCAGTACTTC.

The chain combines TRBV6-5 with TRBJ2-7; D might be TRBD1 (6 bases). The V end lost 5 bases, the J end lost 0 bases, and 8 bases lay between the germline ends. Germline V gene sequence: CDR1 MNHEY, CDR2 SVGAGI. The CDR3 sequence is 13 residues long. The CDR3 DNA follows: TGTGCCAGCAGTCCGGACAGCTCCTACGAGCAGTACTTC. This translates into CASSPDSSYEQYF.

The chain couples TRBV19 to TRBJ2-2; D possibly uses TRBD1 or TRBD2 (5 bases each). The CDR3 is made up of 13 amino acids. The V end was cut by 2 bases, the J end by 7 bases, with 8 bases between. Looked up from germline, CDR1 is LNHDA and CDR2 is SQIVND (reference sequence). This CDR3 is CASSITRGGELFF. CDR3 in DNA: TGTGCCAGTAGTATAACTAGGGGCGGGGAGCTGTTTTTT.

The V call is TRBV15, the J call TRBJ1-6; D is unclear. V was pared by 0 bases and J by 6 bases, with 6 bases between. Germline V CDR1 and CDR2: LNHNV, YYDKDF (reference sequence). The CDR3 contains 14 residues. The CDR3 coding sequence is TGTGCCACCAGCAGAGATTCGGGTAATTCACCCCTCCACTTT. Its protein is CATSRDSGNSPLHF.

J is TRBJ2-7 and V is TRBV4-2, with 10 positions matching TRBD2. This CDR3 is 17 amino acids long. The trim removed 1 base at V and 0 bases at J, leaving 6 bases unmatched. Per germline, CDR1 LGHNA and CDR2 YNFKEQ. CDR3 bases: TGTGCCAGCAGCCAAGGGTTAGGGACTAGCGACTCCTACGAGCAGTACTTC. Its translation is CASSQGLGTSDSYEQYF.